This entry lists 14 T cell receptor beta chains sequenced from one sample in a study of cytomegalovirus exposure and HLA in healthy donors. Primers for the PCR totalled 60 Vbeta and 13 Jbeta. This table comes from immunoSEQ multiplex PCR, and its TCRdb copy is limited to in-frame clones, with some not included. The sample totals some 72,000 clones. Sequenced material: PBMCs. The receptor source for this set is a man aged 25 to 45 in good health and CMV-seronegative.

This rearrangement joins TRBV5-5 to TRBJ1-5; a weak D match, TRBD1 (5 bases). V gave up 4 bases and J gave up 7 bases, with 15 bases separating them. The CDR3 totals 14 residues. Germline CDR1 and CDR2: SGHKS and YYEKEE (reference sequence). CDR3 coding DNA: TGTGCCAGCAGCCCACAGGTTAGAGGCCAGCCCCAGCATTTT. It codes for CASSPQVRGQPQHF.

The V call is TRBV5-1, the J call TRBJ2-1, with D possibly being TRBD1 (5 bases). The CDR3 is made up of 12 amino acids. CDR1 is SGHRS and CDR2 is YFSETQ in the germline V gene. V was cut by 4 bases and J by 4 bases, with 6 bases left in between. CDR3: CASSAGYNEQFF. The CDR3 bases are TGCGCCAGCAGCGCAGGGTACAATGAGCAGTTCTTC.

V and J are TRBV25-1 and TRBJ1-1; TRBD1 matches 7 bases. The CDR3 has 14 amino acids. The junction had 6 bases not matched to a gene; V was cut back by 6 bases and J by 2 bases. CDR1 MGHDK and CDR2 SYGVNS come from the germline V gene. The CDR3 loop reads CASSDGQANTEAFF. CDR3 coding DNA: TGTGCCAGCAGCGATGGACAGGCCAACACTGAAGCTTTCTTT.

The V and J genes are TRBV25-1 and TRBJ1-4; tentative D call: TRBD1 (5 bases). Germline V gives CDR1 MGHDK, CDR2 SYGVNS. Trimming shortened V by 3 bases and J by 1 base, and 6 bases separated the two germline ends. The CDR3 has 14 amino acids. CDR3 in DNA: TGTGCCAGCAGTGACAGGGAAACTAATGAAAAACTGTTTTTT. It specifies CASSDRETNEKLFF. Using reference TRBV25-1 and TRBJ1-4 for the parts outside the CDR3, the full variable domain is EADIYQTPRYLVIGTGKKITLECSQTMGHDKMYWYQQDPGMELHLIHYSYGVNSTEKGDLSSESTVSRIRTEHFPLTLESARPSHTSQYLCASSDRETNEKLFFGSGTQLSVL.

The chain recombines TRBV5-1 with TRBJ2-2; D is uncertain. V shed 1 base and J shed 4 bases, with 14 bases lying between them. This CDR3 has 16 amino acids. Germline V CDR1 and CDR2: SGHRS, YFSETQ. The CDR3 is CASSLLETPGTGELFF. Here the CDR3 DNA reads TGCGCCAGCAGCTTGCTTGAGACTCCGGGCACCGGGGAGCTGTTTTTT.

This chain joins TRBV5-1 and TRBJ2-2; TRBD1 is a possible D gene (5 bases). This CDR3 has 14 residues. CDR1 and CDR2 from the germline V gene are SGHRS and YFSETQ. Trimming removed 4 bases from V and 7 bases from J, with 14 bases in between. This chain's CDR3 is CASSRPQGGGELFF. CDR3 DNA: TGCGCCAGCAGCAGGCCCCAGGGTGGCGGGGAGCTGTTTTTT.

The V and J genes are TRBV4-2 and TRBJ2-1; 10 nucleotides line up with TRBD1. Losses at the gene ends were 3 bases for V and 6 bases for J; bases not matched to a gene: 11. Germline CDR1 reads LGHNA; CDR2 reads YNFKEQ. The CDR3 is made up of 17 amino acids. DNA for the CDR3: TGTGCCAGCAGCCAGTCCACGGGACAGGGGACTCTCAATGAGCAGTTCTTC. Its translation: CASSQSTGQGTLNEQFF.

The chain combines TRBV2 with TRBJ1-6, with 7 bases lining up with TRBD1. The CDR3 covers 15 residues. CDR1 and CDR2 (germline): SNHLY, FYNNEI. With V trimmed by 7 bases and J by 7 bases, 10 bases remained unmatched. The CDR3 is CASTETGLGNSPLHF. The DNA of the CDR3 is TGTGCCAGCACCGAGACAGGGTTAGGGAATTCACCCCTCCACTTT.

Points on this clone: The junction shows a germline mismatch at one end, possibly a read error. This sample includes further DNA sequences coding for the same CDR3. The chain links TRBV6-5 to TRBJ2-6, with TRBD2 identical over 7 bases. Germline CDR1 MNHEY, CDR2 SVGAGI. The CDR3 has 15 residues. This CDR3 reads CASTLGGGGANVLTF. CDR3 coding DNA: TGCGCCAGCACCCTAGGCGGGGGTGGGGCCAACGTCCTGACTTTC.

The chain combines TRBV18 with TRBJ1-1; TRBD1 matches 8 bases. The trim removed 3 bases at V and 9 bases at J, leaving 9 bases unmatched. The CDR3 sequence is 14 residues long. Germline-derived CDR1 and CDR2 are KGHSH and LQKENI. CDR3 nucleotide sequence: TGTGCCAGCTCACCGGACAGGGTGCTCCTACAAGCTTTCTTT. The encoded protein is CASSPDRVLLQAFF.

The chain has TRBV9 and TRBJ2-5; TRBD1 aligns across 9 bases. Germline V gene lookup returns CDR1 SGDLS and CDR2 YYNGEE. V was clipped by 4 bases and J by 10 bases; unmatched bases: 11. This CDR3 has 14 amino acids. CDR3 sequence reads: CASSPTGGGGDQYF. The CDR3 DNA sequence: TGTGCCAGCAGCCCTACAGGGGGCGGTGGGGACCAGTACTTC.

This chain links TRBV9 with TRBJ2-5; 8 nucleotides agree with TRBD2. TRBJ2-7 explains the end of the DNA better; the J call may be wrong. This CDR3 is built from 15 residues. CDR1 is SGDLS, CDR2 YYNGEE, per germline. In DNA, the CDR3 is TGTGCCAGCTCTCCACGGGGGGGAACCTCCTACGAGCAGTACTTC. Amino acid sequence: CASSPRGGTSYEQYF.

This sequence joins TRBV7-9 and TRBJ2-7; the D is unclear. Germline values: CDR1 SEHNR, CDR2 FQNEAQ (reference sequence). V was trimmed by 0 bases and J by 1 base, leaving 10 bases between them. The CDR3 is 15 residues long. This CDR3 reads CASSLAVQESYEQYF. CDR3 sequence (DNA): TGTGCCAGCAGCTTAGCGGTTCAGGAATCCTACGAGCAGTACTTC.

The rearrangement uses TRBV19 and TRBJ2-5; 7 nucleotides match TRBD1. V trimming: 3 bases; J trimming: 9 bases; junction bases outside the gene matches: 7. The CDR3 is 13 amino acids. Germline CDR1 reads LNHDA; CDR2 reads SQIVND (reference sequence). The CDR3 DNA reads TGTGCCAGTAGTATGACAGGGCAGGAGGCCCAGTACTTC. Its translation: CASSMTGQEAQYF.